These 12 T cell receptor beta chains originate from one sample sequenced in a study of T cells in localized non-small cell lung cancer. Sequenced by immunoSEQ multiplex PCR; TCRdb stores in-frame clones only, minus some. This sample carries about 57,000 clones, roughly nine tenths of them seen once, and the ten largest clones take about 20%. Specimen: peripheral blood, collected before any cancer treatment. The origin of the receptors is a man aged 35-69 years with stage I lung adenocarcinoma.

The chain recombines TRBV13 with TRBJ2-2; D may match TRBD1 or TRBD2 (5 bases each). CDR3 length: 17 amino acids. Looked up from germline, CDR1 is PRHDT and CDR2 is FYEKMQ (reference sequence). With 2 bases removed from V and 5 bases from J, the gap between germline ends came to 18 bases. The CDR3: CASSLRDRLQVTGELFF. DNA of the CDR3: TGTGCCAGCAGCTTACGTGACAGACTACAAGTAACCGGGGAGCTGTTTTTT.

The gene calls are TRBV12-5 and TRBJ2-1, with D unclear. V was cut by 0 bases and J by 0 bases, with 9 bases left in between. The germline V gene has CDR1 LGHNT and CDR2 FRNRAP. The CDR3 has 16 amino acids. CDR3 region: CASGLVVGSSYNEQFF. The CDR3 DNA reads as TGTGCTAGTGGTTTGGTTGTAGGAAGCTCCTACAATGAGCAGTTCTTC.

The CDR3 region has the DNA TGTGCCAGCAGTGAAGGCAATGAGCAGTTCTTC. It encodes CASSEGNEQFF. The chain couples TRBV6-1 to TRBJ2-1; no definite D call. The CDR3 has 11 residues. Germline V CDR1 and CDR2: MNHNS, SASEGT. Trimming cost V 1 base and J 6 bases, with 1 base left between them.

The V gene is TRBV9, the J gene TRBJ1-3; 8 bases agree with TRBD1. This CDR3 comprises 14 residues. Unmatched junction bases numbered 7, after V lost 9 bases and J lost 2 bases. Germline-derived CDR1 and CDR2 are SGDLS and YYNGEE. The CDR3 here is CANHGQGAGNTIYF. The DNA of the CDR3 is TGTGCCAACCACGGACAGGGTGCTGGAAACACCATATATTTT.

The chain has TRBV7-2 and TRBJ2-3; D remains ambiguous. Per the germline V gene, CDR1 is SGHTA and CDR2 is FQGNSA. Trimming cost V 6 bases and J 2 bases, with 9 bases left between them. The CDR3 has 13 residues. The CDR3 DNA reads TGTGCCAGCAGATTGGACCTCACAGATACGCAGTATTTT. Translated: CASRLDLTDTQYF. Full variable domain (missing parts from reference TRBV7-2 and TRBJ2-3): GAGVSQSPSNKVTEKGKDVELRCDPISGHTALYWYRQSLGQGLEFLIYFQGNSAPDKSGLPSDRFSAERTGGSVSTLTIQRTQQEDSAVYLCASRLDLTDTQYFGPGTRLTVL.

V and J are TRBV5-1 and TRBJ2-5; D remains ambiguous. The CDR3 covers 12 residues. V lost 2 bases, J lost 4 bases, and 6 bases lay in between. Germline V CDR1 and CDR2: SGHRS, YFSETQ. As DNA, the CDR3 is TGCGCCAGCAGCTTAACTGCAGAGACCCAGTACTTC. Translation: CASSLTAETQYF. Full variable domain (missing parts from reference TRBV5-1 and TRBJ2-5): KAGVTQTPRYLIKTRGQQVTLSCSPISGHRSVSWYQQTPGQGLQFLFEYFSETQRNKGNFPGRFSGRQFSNSRSEMNVSTLELGDSALYLCASSLTAETQYFGPGTRLLVL.

The chain uses TRBV7-9 and TRBJ2-7; D perhaps matches TRBD1 (6 bases). CDR1 is SEHNR, CDR2 FQNEAQ, per germline (reference sequence). Trimming took 0 bases from V and 1 from J, leaving 10 bases between them. The CDR3 runs to 15 residues. In DNA, the CDR3 is TGTGCCAGCAGCTTAGCCACAGGGCCTTCCTACGAGCAGTACTTC. It codes for CASSLATGPSYEQYF.

The chain links TRBV5-1 to TRBJ2-1; no clear D. The length of the CDR3 is 15 residues. Trimming pared 4 bases from V and 10 bases from J, leaving 21 bases between. Germline V CDR1 and CDR2: SGHRS, YFSETQ. The CDR3 region has the DNA TGCGCCAGCAGCGGAATAAACCAGCGAAACGGGGAGCAGTTCTTC. Translated, it gives CASSGINQRNGEQFF.

V is TRBV15 and J is TRBJ1-3; D gene uncertain. The germline CDR1 and CDR2 sequences are LNHNV and YYDKDF (reference sequence). The CDR3 runs 14 residues. The V gene lost 2 bases and the J gene lost 0 bases, with 5 bases spanning the gap. CDR3 region: CATSRPGSGNTIYF. The CDR3, as DNA: TGTGCCACCAGCAGACCAGGCTCTGGAAACACCATATATTTT.

The rearrangement joins TRBV28 to TRBJ2-4, with D tentatively TRBD2 (5 bases). Per germline, CDR1 MDHEN and CDR2 SYDVKM. With 7 bases removed from V and 0 bases from J, the gap between germline ends came to 19 bases. This CDR3 is built from 17 residues. Here the CDR3 reads CASTPRGVPLAKNIQYF. In DNA form, the CDR3 reads TGTGCCAGCACCCCCCGGGGAGTCCCCTTAGCCAAAAACATTCAGTACTTC.

The chain employs TRBV5-1 and TRBJ2-1; 8 bases are shared with TRBD1. This CDR3 comprises 12 residues. J lost 8 bases, V lost 6 bases, and 4 bases had no gene match. CDR1 SGHRS and CDR2 YFSETQ come from the germline V gene. CDR3 bases: TGCGCCAGCACCCCGACAGGGGATGAGCAGTTCTTC. Translation gives CASTPTGDEQFF.

The chain carries TRBV27 and TRBJ2-7, with TRBD2 matching 14 bases. Germline CDR1 MNHEY, CDR2 SMNVEV (reference sequence). This CDR3 has 17 amino acids. Trimming took 2 bases from V and 4 from J; bases not matched to a gene: 7. CDR3 nucleotide sequence: TGTGCCAGCAGTTTAAAGGGGACTAGCGGGAGTTGGTACGAGCAGTACTTC. It yields the protein CASSLKGTSGSWYEQYF.